The TCR beta chain described here comes from a study of blood T cell repertoires in COVID-19. Study context: The analysed material was cDNA or gDNA that came from T cells, B-cell-depleted T cells, or PBMCs.

Germline trimming cut 4 bases from V and 9 bases from J; bases unmatched to any gene: 6. This CDR3 is 12 amino acids long. Per the germline V gene, CDR1 is SGHDT and CDR2 is YYEEEE. Authors' data handling: Counts of nucleated cells, estimated from reference gene primer amplification, were obtained. The method was immunoSEQ multiplex PCR; TCRdb's version includes in-frame clones alone and lacks a portion of them. That table is the source of V, J and clone size, and D and trimming were worked out from the DNA. The sample has 45,000 to 60,000 clones; around 82% are singletons. This clone was observed at least ten times.

This receptor was identified in a woman older than 75 with acute or convalescent COVID-19. The specimen sequenced was peripheral blood. V is TRBV5-6 and J is TRBJ1-2; 7 nucleotides align to TRBD1. The CDR3 loop reads CASSPTGSRYTF. The CDR3 DNA follows: TGTGCCAGCAGCCCGACAGGGTCCCGCTACACCTTC.